The 4 T cell receptor beta chains below come from one sample, sequenced in a study of shared clonotypes between healthy human individuals. The naive CD8 population came from CD45RO-negative cells selected for CCR7, without terminally differentiated effector memory CD45RA+ cells. Data came from immunoSEQ multiplex PCR; TCRdb stores just in-frame clones and leaves some out. This sample has about 2.2 million clones, with around 95% found just once. The sample consisted of naive CD8+ T cells from PBMCs. The source is a man younger than 35 in good health. Some clones in this sample may be carry-over from other donors' samples.

The chain couples TRBV19 to TRBJ2-7; D unclear. The CDR3 loop spans 16 amino acids. The germline V gene encodes CDR1 LNHDA and CDR2 SQIVND (reference sequence). V was cut by 2 bases and J by 2 bases, with 16 bases left in between. The CDR3 DNA reads as TGTGCCAGTAGTATAAATGATGGGCCTGTACCCTACGAGCAGTACTTC. Translated, it gives CASSINDGPVPYEQYF.

The chain couples TRBV14 to TRBJ2-3; D perhaps matches TRBD1 (6 bases). This CDR3 has 15 amino acids. V was pared by 4 bases and J by 1 base, with 12 bases between. Looked up from germline, CDR1 is SGHDN and CDR2 is FVKESK. The CDR3 nucleotides are TGTGCCAGCAGCCCAGGGGTCTTCCGCACAGATACGCAGTATTTT. Residues: CASSPGVFRTDTQYF.

This clone has a single count. The chain recombines TRBV4-3 with TRBJ1-4, with 10 bases fitting TRBD1. The CDR3 length is 15 residues. The germline V gene encodes CDR1 LGHNA and CDR2 YSLEER. V lost 1 base, J lost 5 bases, and 1 base stayed unmatched. As DNA, the CDR3 is TGCGCCAGCAGCCAAGGGACAGGGGGAAATGAAAAACTGTTTTTT. It translates to CASSQGTGGNEKLFF.

The CDR3 DNA reads as TGTGCCAGCAGCCAGCCTGGCAGGGGAATCCATGAAGCTTTCTTT. It specifies CASSQPGRGIHEAFF. The chain recombines TRBV5-6 with TRBJ1-1; perhaps TRBD1 as D (6 bases). Trimming took 4 bases from V and 7 from J, leaving 20 bases between them. CDR3 length: 15 residues. Per the germline V gene, CDR1 is SGHDT and CDR2 is YYEEEE.